These T cell receptor beta chains were read from a single sample in a study of cytotoxic CD8 clonotypes in ibrutinib-treated CLL. Repertoires were generated with immunoSEQ multiplex PCR, while TCRdb's copy carries only in-frame clones and drops some. Here the sample spans 110,000 to 150,000 clones, 70% to 80% being singletons. Sequencing used PBMCs, obtained after 24 months of ibrutinib treatment. Receptors were obtained from a human donor with chronic lymphocytic leukemia. Both conserved end residues are part of each CDR3. A D gene is named only where the DNA matches it firmly. Size tells how often a clone was seen (once, few, many) or the class of an expanded clone, and some rows leave it out.

cdr3_aa: CASSPDRAANTGELFF
cdr3_nt: TGTGCCAGCAGCCCCGATCGGGCGGCCAACACCGGGGAGCTGTTTTTT
v_call: TRBV11-3
j_call: TRBJ2-2
d_call: NA
clone_size: NA

cdr3_aa: CASGGSVYQDTEAFF
cdr3_nt: TGTGCCAGCGGGGGCTCTGTTTACCAGGACACTGAAGCTTTCTTT
v_call: TRBV9
j_call: TRBJ1-1
d_call: NA
clone_size: once

cdr3_aa: CASSRTGSRIYNEQFF
cdr3_nt: TGTGCCAGCAGCCGCACGGGCTCCCGGATATACAATGAGCAGTTCTTC
v_call: TRBV4-2
j_call: TRBJ2-1
d_call: NA
clone_size: NA

cdr3_aa: CASSEDGSSYEQYF
cdr3_nt: TGTGCCAGCAGTGAGGACGGGAGCTCCTACGAGCAGTACTTC
v_call: TRBV2
j_call: TRBJ2-7
d_call: NA
clone_size: NA

cdr3_aa: CASTRDSLGYGYTF
cdr3_nt: TGCGCCAGCACAAGAGACAGTCTGGGGTATGGCTACACCTTC
v_call: TRBV5-1
j_call: TRBJ1-2
d_call: NA
clone_size: NA

cdr3_aa: CASSLGSGITDTQYF
cdr3_nt: TGTGCCAGCAGCTTAGGGTCAGGGATTACAGATACGCAGTATTTT
v_call: TRBV7-7
j_call: TRBJ2-3
d_call: NA
clone_size: NA

cdr3_aa: CASSFQDRASEQYF
cdr3_nt: TGTGCCAGCAGCTTTCAGGACAGGGCAAGCGAGCAGTACTTC
v_call: TRBV5-4
j_call: TRBJ2-7
d_call: TRBD1
clone_size: NA

cdr3_aa: CASTPPRGTGGYTF
cdr3_nt: TGTGCCAGCACCCCCCCCCGCGGCACCGGGGGCTACACCTTC
v_call: TRBV7-9
j_call: TRBJ1-2
d_call: NA
clone_size: NA

cdr3_aa: CASSIAWGTDPQYF
cdr3_nt: TGTGCCAGTAGTATAGCGTGGGGGACAGATCCGCAGTATTTT
v_call: TRBV19
j_call: TRBJ2-3
d_call: TRBD1
clone_size: NA

cdr3_aa: CASSYSHRGTDTQYF
cdr3_nt: TGTGCCAGCAGTTACTCACACCGGGGCACAGATACGCAGTATTTT
v_call: TRBV6-5
j_call: TRBJ2-3
d_call: NA
clone_size: NA

cdr3_aa: CASSPDTSGAFF
cdr3_nt: TGTGCCAGCTCACCGGACACCTCGGGGGCTTTCTTT
v_call: TRBV18
j_call: TRBJ1-1
d_call: NA
clone_size: NA

cdr3_aa: CASSLRPLGGRIDNEQFF
cdr3_nt: TGTGCCAGCAGCTTAAGACCCCTCGGCGGGAGGATTGACAATGAGCAGTTCTTC
v_call: TRBV7-3
j_call: TRBJ2-1
d_call: TRBD2
clone_size: NA

cdr3_aa: CASRGGLGVGEQFF
cdr3_nt: TGTGCCAGCAGGGGGGGCCTTGGGGTCGGTGAGCAGTTCTTC
v_call: TRBV2
j_call: TRBJ2-1
d_call: NA
clone_size: NA

cdr3_aa: CASVGALNEKLFF
cdr3_nt: TGTGCCAGCGTGGGGGCACTTAATGAAAAACTGTTTTTT
v_call: TRBV28
j_call: TRBJ1-4
d_call: NA
clone_size: few

cdr3_aa: CASSQDWRQGHTEAFF
cdr3_nt: TGTGCCAGCAGCCAAGATTGGAGGCAGGGCCACACTGAAGCTTTCTTT
v_call: TRBV7-2
j_call: TRBJ1-1
d_call: NA
clone_size: few

cdr3_aa: CASSSSGRGNTGELFF
cdr3_nt: TGCGCCAGCAGCTCTAGCGGGAGGGGGAACACCGGGGAGCTGTTTTTT
v_call: TRBV5-1
j_call: TRBJ2-2
d_call: TRBD2
clone_size: NA

cdr3_aa: CATRGPGETQYF
cdr3_nt: TGTGCCACCAGGGGCCCGGGGGAGACCCAGTACTTC
v_call: TRBV15
j_call: TRBJ2-5
d_call: NA
clone_size: few

cdr3_aa: CASFSLEWGTEAFF
cdr3_nt: TGCGCCAGCTTTTCTCTCGAGTGGGGCACTGAAGCTTTCTTT
v_call: TRBV5-1
j_call: TRBJ1-1
d_call: NA
clone_size: NA

cdr3_aa: CAWSVLGGLVNTEAFF
cdr3_nt: TGTGCCTGGAGTGTACTCGGCGGCCTGGTGAACACTGAAGCTTTCTTT
v_call: TRBV30
j_call: TRBJ1-1
d_call: NA
clone_size: NA

cdr3_aa: CSGGHGSGELFF
cdr3_nt: TGCAGCGGAGGCCACGGGTCCGGGGAGCTGTTTTTT
v_call: TRBV29-1
j_call: TRBJ2-2
d_call: NA
clone_size: NA

cdr3_aa: CASSRTPDWNSYEQYF
cdr3_nt: TGTGCCAGCAGCCGAACCCCAGACTGGAACTCCTACGAGCAGTACTTC
v_call: TRBV4-2
j_call: TRBJ2-7
d_call: NA
clone_size: NA

cdr3_aa: CASTANRDKGNQPQHF
cdr3_nt: TGTGCCAGCACCGCGAACAGGGATAAGGGCAATCAGCCCCAGCATTTT
v_call: TRBV28
j_call: TRBJ1-5
d_call: NA
clone_size: many

cdr3_aa: CASSTGTQQETQYF
cdr3_nt: TGTGCCAGTAGTACCGGGACACAGCAAGAGACCCAGTACTTC
v_call: TRBV19
j_call: TRBJ2-5
d_call: NA
clone_size: NA

cdr3_aa: CASSRQGGEKLFF
cdr3_nt: TGTGCCAGTAGTCGGCAGGGGGGTGAAAAACTGTTTTTT
v_call: TRBV19
j_call: TRBJ1-4
d_call: TRBD1
clone_size: once

cdr3_aa: CASAGGTAETQYF
cdr3_nt: TGTGCCAGCGCCGGCGGGACGGCGGAGACCCAGTACTTC
v_call: TRBV18
j_call: TRBJ2-5
d_call: NA
clone_size: NA

cdr3_aa: CASTWGSPPSSYNEQFF
cdr3_nt: TGTGCCAGCACCTGGGGTAGCCCTCCGAGCTCCTACAATGAGCAGTTCTTC
v_call: TRBV27
j_call: TRBJ2-1
d_call: NA
clone_size: NA

cdr3_aa: CASTQVGGTEAFF
cdr3_nt: TGTGCCAGTACCCAGGTGGGGGGCACTGAAGCTTTCTTT
v_call: TRBV19
j_call: TRBJ1-1
d_call: NA
clone_size: few

cdr3_aa: CASSPARDSGYEQYF
cdr3_nt: TGTGCCAGCAGCCCAGCCCGGGACTCCGGGTACGAGCAGTACTTC
v_call: TRBV6-5
j_call: TRBJ2-7
d_call: NA
clone_size: NA

cdr3_aa: CATSRGGWSGNTIYF
cdr3_nt: TGTGCCACCAGCAGAGGGGGGTGGTCTGGAAACACCATATATTTT
v_call: TRBV15
j_call: TRBJ1-3
d_call: NA
clone_size: NA

cdr3_aa: CASSPGQGNEQFF
cdr3_nt: TGTGCCAGCTCACCGGGACAGGGGAATGAGCAGTTCTTC
v_call: TRBV18
j_call: TRBJ2-1
d_call: TRBD1
clone_size: NA

cdr3_aa: CSVAQTGGSSVQYF
cdr3_nt: TGCAGCGTTGCCCAAACAGGGGGATCGTCAGTGCAGTACTTC
v_call: TRBV29-1
j_call: TRBJ2-7
d_call: TRBD1
clone_size: NA

cdr3_aa: CASSLARGPGSNGYTF
cdr3_nt: TGCGCCAGCAGCTTGGCCCGGGGGCCAGGGTCTAACGGCTACACCTTC
v_call: TRBV5-1
j_call: TRBJ1-2
d_call: NA
clone_size: many

cdr3_aa: CASSLGGQGGEKLFF
cdr3_nt: TGTGCCAGCAGCTTAGGAGGGCAGGGTGGTGAAAAACTGTTTTTT
v_call: TRBV7-2
j_call: TRBJ1-4
d_call: NA
clone_size: many

cdr3_aa: CASSLGTANEAFF
cdr3_nt: TGTGCCAGCAGCCTTGGGACAGCTAATGAAGCTTTCTTT
v_call: TRBV7-3
j_call: TRBJ1-1
d_call: TRBD1
clone_size: NA

cdr3_aa: CASSLAEVSYGYTF
cdr3_nt: TGTGCCAGCAGCTTGGCCGAGGTCTCCTATGGCTACACCTTC
v_call: TRBV5-4
j_call: TRBJ1-2
d_call: NA
clone_size: NA

cdr3_aa: CASSLGVETQYF
cdr3_nt: TGTGCCAGCAGCTTGGGGGTGGAGACCCAGTACTTC
v_call: TRBV5-4
j_call: TRBJ2-5
d_call: NA
clone_size: NA

cdr3_aa: CASSEWGTGYNEQYF
cdr3_nt: TGTGCCAGCAGTGAATGGGGGACAGGGTACAACGAGCAGTACTTC
v_call: TRBV25-1
j_call: TRBJ2-7
d_call: TRBD1
clone_size: NA

cdr3_aa: CASSVGAYTGETQYF
cdr3_nt: TGTGCCAGCAGCGTAGGGGCCTATACGGGGGAGACCCAGTACTTC
v_call: TRBV9
j_call: TRBJ2-5
d_call: NA
clone_size: NA

cdr3_aa: CASRASRGSRDAGELFF
cdr3_nt: TGTGCCAGCAGGGCCTCTCGGGGTTCGCGGGACGCCGGGGAGCTGTTTTTT
v_call: TRBV7-9
j_call: TRBJ2-2
d_call: NA
clone_size: NA

cdr3_aa: CASTNQGGTDTQYF
cdr3_nt: TGCGCCAGCACCAACCAGGGGGGCACAGATACGCAGTATTTT
v_call: TRBV5-1
j_call: TRBJ2-3
d_call: TRBD1
clone_size: NA